Presented here are 5 T cell receptor beta chains from one specimen sequenced in a study of cytomegalovirus exposure and HLA in healthy donors (dated by TCRdb to about 2017). Receptors were amplified or captured by the immunoSEQ multiplex PCR assay. For the multiplex PCR, a mixture combining 60 forward primers for TCR Vbeta segments and 13 reverse primers for TCR Jbeta segments was used. Here the immuneACCESS table is served through TCRdb, limited to in-frame sequences with V and J called. Missing clones are a known gap in these copies; in checked studies unresolved V genes cover under half, and the rest lacks a known reason. This specimen's table enumerates about 48,000 clones. Over 2% of the sample rests with the top ten. The sample taken for sequencing was PBMCs. These receptors were taken from a woman aged 40 to 50 in good health and CMV-seronegative.

This chain connects TRBV9 to TRBJ2-1, with TRBD2 as a possible D gene (5 bases). Per the germline V gene, CDR1 is SGDLS and CDR2 is YYNGEE. V gave up 4 bases and J gave up 7 bases, with 21 bases separating them. This CDR3 spans 16 amino acids. The CDR3 region has the DNA TGTGCCAGCAGCCCCCGACGGGGAGATCGTGGGAATGAGCAGTTCTTC. Its protein is CASSPRRGDRGNEQFF.

The chain recombines TRBV14 with TRBJ1-2; 7 nucleotides agree with TRBD1. V lost 1 base and J lost 2; bases outside the gene matches: 4. The CDR3 length is 15 residues. Germline V lookup: CDR1 SGHDN, CDR2 FVKESK. CDR3 bases: TGTGCCAGCAGCCAAGCAGGGGGAGAGAACTATGGCTACACCTTC. Translation gives CASSQAGGENYGYTF.

The chain uses TRBV6-6 and TRBJ1-2; D is uncertain. The CDR3 runs 12 residues. Trimming removed 6 bases from V and 8 bases from J, with 13 bases in between. Germline CDR1 is MNHNY and CDR2 is SVGAGI (reference sequence). The CDR3 protein is CASRAPTGGYTF. The CDR3 DNA reads as TGTGCCAGCAGAGCCCCGACTGGAGGCTACACCTTC.

CDR3 bases: TGCGCCAGCAGCCAAGTCCCTCGGGAGACCCAGTACTTC. Translating gives CASSQVPRETQYF. This sequence joins TRBV4-3 and TRBJ2-5; D gene unclear. Germline CDR1 reads LGHNA; CDR2 reads YSLEER. V lost 1 base, J lost 5 bases, and 8 bases lay in between. The CDR3 sequence is 13 residues long.

The chain employs TRBV6-5 and TRBJ2-7; 7 nucleotides match TRBD1. From germline, CDR1 is MNHEY and CDR2 SVGAGI. J was trimmed by 0 bases and V by 5 bases; bases with no gene match: 7. The CDR3 runs to 15 residues. The CDR3 nucleotides are TGTGCCAGCAGTGCAGGGGGATTAAGCTCCTACGAGCAGTACTTC. This sequence encodes CASSAGGLSSYEQYF.